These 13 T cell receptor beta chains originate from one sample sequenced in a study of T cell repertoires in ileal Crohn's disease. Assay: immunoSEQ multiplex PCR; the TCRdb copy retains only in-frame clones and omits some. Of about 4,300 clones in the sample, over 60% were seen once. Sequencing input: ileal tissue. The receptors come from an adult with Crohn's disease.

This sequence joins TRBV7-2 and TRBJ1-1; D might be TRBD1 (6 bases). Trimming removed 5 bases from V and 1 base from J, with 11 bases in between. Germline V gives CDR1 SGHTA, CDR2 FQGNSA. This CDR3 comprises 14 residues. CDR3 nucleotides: TGTGCCAGCAGCACCTCGACAGGGAACACTGAAGCTTTCTTT. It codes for CASSTSTGNTEAFF.

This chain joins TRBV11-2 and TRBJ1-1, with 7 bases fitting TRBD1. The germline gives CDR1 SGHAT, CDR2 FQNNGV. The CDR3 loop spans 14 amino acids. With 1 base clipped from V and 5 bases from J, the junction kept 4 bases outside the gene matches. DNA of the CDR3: TGTGCCAGCAGCTTAGTACAGGGGTGGACTGAAGCTTTCTTT. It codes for CASSLVQGWTEAFF. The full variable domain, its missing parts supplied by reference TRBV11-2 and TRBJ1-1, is EAGVAQSPRYKIIEKRQSVAFWCNPISGHATLYWYQQILGQGPKLLIQFQNNGVVDDSQLPKDRFSAERLKGVDSTLKIQPAKLEDSAVYLCASSLVQGWTEAFFGQGTRLTVV.

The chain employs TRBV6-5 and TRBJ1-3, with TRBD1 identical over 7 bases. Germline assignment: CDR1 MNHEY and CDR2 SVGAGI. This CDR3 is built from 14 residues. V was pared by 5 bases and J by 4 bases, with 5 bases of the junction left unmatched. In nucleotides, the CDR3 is TGTGCCAGCAGTGACCCGACAGGGGGAAACACCATATATTTT. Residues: CASSDPTGGNTIYF.

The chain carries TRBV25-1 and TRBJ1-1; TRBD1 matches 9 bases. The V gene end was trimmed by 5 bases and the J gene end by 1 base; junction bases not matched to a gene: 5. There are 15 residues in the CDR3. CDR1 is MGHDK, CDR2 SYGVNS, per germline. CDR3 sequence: CASSPTGQGNTEAFF. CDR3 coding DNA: TGTGCCAGCAGTCCTACGGGACAGGGGAACACTGAAGCTTTCTTT. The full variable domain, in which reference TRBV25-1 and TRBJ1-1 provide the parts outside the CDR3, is EADIYQTPRYLVIGTGKKITLECSQTMGHDKMYWYQQDPGMELHLIHYSYGVNSTEKGDLSSESTVSRIRTEHFPLTLESARPSHTSQYLCASSPTGQGNTEAFFGQGTRLTVV.

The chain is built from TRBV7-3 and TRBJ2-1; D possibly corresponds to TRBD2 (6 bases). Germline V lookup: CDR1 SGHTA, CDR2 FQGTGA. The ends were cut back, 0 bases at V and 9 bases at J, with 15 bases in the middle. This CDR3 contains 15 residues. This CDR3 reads CASSLTAGRKSEQFF. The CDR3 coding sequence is TGTGCCAGCAGCTTAACTGCGGGGCGAAAATCTGAGCAGTTCTTC.

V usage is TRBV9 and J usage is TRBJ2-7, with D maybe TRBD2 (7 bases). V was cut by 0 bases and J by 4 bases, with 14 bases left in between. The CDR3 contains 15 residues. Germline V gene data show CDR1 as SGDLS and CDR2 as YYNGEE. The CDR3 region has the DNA TGTGCCAGCAGCGTAGCGGGGGGCGCTGAATACGAGCAGTACTTC. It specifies CASSVAGGAEYEQYF.

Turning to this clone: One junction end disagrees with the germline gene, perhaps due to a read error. CDR3 sequence reads: CAGSAGTGVYEQYF. The CDR3 DNA reads TGCGCCGGCAGCGCGGGGACAGGGGTCTACGAGCAGTACTTC. The V and J genes are TRBV5-1 and TRBJ2-7; 10 nucleotides line up with TRBD1. This CDR3 contains 14 residues. In germline, CDR1 is SGHRS, CDR2 YFSETQ.

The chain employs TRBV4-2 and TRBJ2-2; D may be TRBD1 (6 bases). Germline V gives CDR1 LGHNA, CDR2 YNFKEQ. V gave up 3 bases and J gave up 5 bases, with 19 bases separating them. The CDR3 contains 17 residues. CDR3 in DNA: TGTGCCAGCAGCCAGGATGACCCCACACAGGGAACCGGGGAGCTGTTTTTT. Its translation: CASSQDDPTQGTGELFF.

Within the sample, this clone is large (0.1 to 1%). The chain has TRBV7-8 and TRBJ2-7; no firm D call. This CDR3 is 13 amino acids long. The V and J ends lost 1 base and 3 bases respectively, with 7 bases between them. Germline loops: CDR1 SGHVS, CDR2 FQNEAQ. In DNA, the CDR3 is TGTGCCAGCAGCTTAGACAGCCTCTACGAGCAGTACTTC. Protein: CASSLDSLYEQYF.

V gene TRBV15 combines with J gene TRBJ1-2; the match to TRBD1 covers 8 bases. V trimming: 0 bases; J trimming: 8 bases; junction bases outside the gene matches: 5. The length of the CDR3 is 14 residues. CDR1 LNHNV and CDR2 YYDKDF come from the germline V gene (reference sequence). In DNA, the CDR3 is TGTGCCACCAGCAGAGATAGACAGGGGATGGGCTACACCTTC. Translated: CATSRDRQGMGYTF. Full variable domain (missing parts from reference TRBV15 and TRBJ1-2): DAMVIQNPRYQVTQFGKPVTLSCSQTLNHNVMYWYQQKSSQAPKLLFHYYDKDFNNEADTPDNFQSRRPNTSFCFLDIRSPGLGDTAMYLCATSRDRQGMGYTFGSGTRLTVV.

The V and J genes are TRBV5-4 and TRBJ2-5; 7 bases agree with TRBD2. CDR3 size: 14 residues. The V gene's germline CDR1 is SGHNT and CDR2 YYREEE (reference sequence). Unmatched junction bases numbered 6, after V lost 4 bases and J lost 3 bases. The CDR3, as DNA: TGTGCCAGCAGCAGTAGGGCGGGAGAAGAGACCCAGTACTTC. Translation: CASSSRAGEETQYF.

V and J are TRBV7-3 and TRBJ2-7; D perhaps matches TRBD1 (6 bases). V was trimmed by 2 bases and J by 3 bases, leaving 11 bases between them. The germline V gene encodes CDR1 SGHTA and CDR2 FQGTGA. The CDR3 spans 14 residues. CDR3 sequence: CASSLGGQVYEQYF. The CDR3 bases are TGTGCCAGCAGCTTAGGGGGACAAGTCTACGAGCAGTACTTC.

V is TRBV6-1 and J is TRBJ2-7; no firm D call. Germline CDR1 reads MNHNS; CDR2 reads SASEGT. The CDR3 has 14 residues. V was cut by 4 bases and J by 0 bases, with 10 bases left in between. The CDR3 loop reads CASSGRGSSYEQYF. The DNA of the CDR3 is TGTGCCAGCAGTGGCCGTGGCAGCTCCTACGAGCAGTACTTC.